This TCR beta chain was observed in a study of cytomegalovirus exposure and HLA in healthy donors. The germline gives CDR1 SGHRS, CDR2 YFSETQ. This CDR3 has 14 residues. J was trimmed by 8 bases and V by 3 bases; bases with no gene match: 3. Overall study findings and caveats: Most observed TCR sequences were rare, whereas some public TCRs were detected in many donors.

Primers: 60 Vbeta forward and 13 Jbeta reverse. Repertoires were generated with immunoSEQ multiplex PCR, while TCRdb's copy carries only in-frame clones and drops some. Reported are about 200,000 clones; the ten largest clones contain roughly 0.98%. About this clone itself: Its antigen is not identified.

The chain recombines TRBV5-1 with TRBJ1-4; 11 positions match TRBD1. The specimen sequenced was PBMCs. The TCR sequence derives from a woman aged 30 to 39 in good health and CMV-seropositive. In nucleotides, the CDR3 is TGCGCCAGCAGCTGGACAGGGGGCAACGAAAAACTGTTTTTT. This sequence encodes CASSWTGGNEKLFF.